The count of the clone carrying this TCR beta chain is one. Its specificity is not known. TCRdb called the 5' RACE reads again in MiXCR, with one record for every CDR3 protein. The table has under 250,000 distinct CDR3 sequences, over 30% seen once. The data stem from a study of CD8 T cells in ankylosing spondylitis. Regarding the study as a whole: Disease-associated clonotypes exhibited CD8+ identity and were relatively infrequent in peripheral blood.

The CDR3 runs 16 residues. The germline gives CDR1 DFQATT, CDR2 SNEGSKA (reference sequence). The junction had 14 bases not matched to a gene; V was cut back by 5 bases and J by 6 bases. This clonotype was obtained from a male donor with ankylosing spondylitis or in good health (not recorded which). What was sequenced was blood, either unsorted or a sorted T cell fraction (not recorded which). This sequence joins TRBV20-1 and TRBJ2-2; TRBD2 matches 8 bases. The CDR3 protein is CSAPLARGGRAGELFF. The CDR3 DNA reads TGCAGTGCTCCTCTCGCCCGGGGGGGGAGGGCCGGGGAGCTGTTTTTT.